This T cell receptor beta chain was captured by sequencing in a study of vaccination and CD4 T cells after COVID-19. Indicated treatment: roughly 10-day PBMC culture with coronavirus spike peptide pools or control peptides (ViraFEST assay). The V and J ends lost 8 bases and 1 base respectively, with 12 bases between them. The CDR3 loop spans 14 amino acids. Per the germline V gene, CDR1 is SGDLS and CDR2 is YYNGEE. Sequenced with the Oncomine TCR Beta short-read assay was DNA taken from cultured CD4+ T cells. TCRdb re-derived calls from the PCR reads in MiXCR, one entry per CDR3 protein. The sample includes about 15,000 distinct CDR3 sequences, less than 30% of them seen just once. Remarks on this clonotype: Its target is not known.

The receptor comes from a human donor with COVID-19. The chain couples TRBV9 to TRBJ2-2; TRBD1 might be the D (6 bases). Sequencing was done on a sample of cultured CD4+ T cells from blood. CDR3 sequence (DNA): TGTGCCAGTTCTCAGGGGAAGAACACCGGGGAGCTGTTTTTT. Its protein is CASSQGKNTGELFF.